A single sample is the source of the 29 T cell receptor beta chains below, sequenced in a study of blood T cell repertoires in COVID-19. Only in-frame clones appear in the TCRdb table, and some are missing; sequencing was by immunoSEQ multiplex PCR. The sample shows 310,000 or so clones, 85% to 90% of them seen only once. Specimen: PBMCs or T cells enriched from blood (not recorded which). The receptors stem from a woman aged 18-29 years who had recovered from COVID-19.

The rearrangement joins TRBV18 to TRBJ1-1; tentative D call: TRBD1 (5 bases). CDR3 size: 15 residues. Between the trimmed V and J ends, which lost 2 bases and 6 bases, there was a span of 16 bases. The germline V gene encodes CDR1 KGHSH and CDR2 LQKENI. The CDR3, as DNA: TGTGCCAGCTCACCAGGTTCAGGGTTGAGCGCTGAAGCTTTCTTT. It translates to CASSPGSGLSAEAFF. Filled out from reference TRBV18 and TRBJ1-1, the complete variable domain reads NAGVMQNPRHLVRRRGQEARLRCSPMKGHSHVYWYRQLPEEGLKFMVYLQKENIIDESGMPKERFSAEFPKEGPSILRIQQVVRGDSAAYFCASSPGSGLSAEAFFGQGTRLTVV.

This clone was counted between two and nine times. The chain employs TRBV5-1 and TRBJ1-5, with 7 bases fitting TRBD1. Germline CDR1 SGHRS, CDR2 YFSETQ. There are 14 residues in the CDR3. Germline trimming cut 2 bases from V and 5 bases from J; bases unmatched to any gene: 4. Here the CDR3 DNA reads TGCGCCAGCAGCTTTGGCGACAGGGATCAGCCCCAGCATTTT. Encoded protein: CASSFGDRDQPQHF.

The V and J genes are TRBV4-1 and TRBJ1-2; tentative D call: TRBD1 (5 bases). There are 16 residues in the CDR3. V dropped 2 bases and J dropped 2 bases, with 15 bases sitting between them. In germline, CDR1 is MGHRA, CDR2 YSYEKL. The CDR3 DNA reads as TGCGCCAGCAGCCAACCCCTGCGGGGGTCAAACTATGGCTACACCTTC. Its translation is CASSQPLRGSNYGYTF.

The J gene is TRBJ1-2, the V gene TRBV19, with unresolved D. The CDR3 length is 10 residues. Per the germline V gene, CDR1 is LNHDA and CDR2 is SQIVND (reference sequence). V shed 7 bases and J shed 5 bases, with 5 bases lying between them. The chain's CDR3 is CASNYYGYTF. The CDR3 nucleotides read TGTGCCAGTAATTATTATGGCTACACCTTC.

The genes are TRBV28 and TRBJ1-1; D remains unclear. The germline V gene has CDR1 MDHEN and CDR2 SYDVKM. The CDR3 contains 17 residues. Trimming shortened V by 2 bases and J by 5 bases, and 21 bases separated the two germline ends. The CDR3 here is CASSLLGPPRGGTEAFF. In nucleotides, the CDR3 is TGTGCCAGCAGTTTACTCGGTCCACCTCGCGGAGGGACTGAAGCTTTCTTT.

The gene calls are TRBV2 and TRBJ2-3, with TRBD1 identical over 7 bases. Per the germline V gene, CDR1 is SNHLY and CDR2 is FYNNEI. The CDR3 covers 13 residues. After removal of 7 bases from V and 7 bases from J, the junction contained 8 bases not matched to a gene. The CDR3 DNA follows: TGTGCCAGCAACCCCCAGGGGGAAAATACGCAGTATTTT. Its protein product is CASNPQGENTQYF.

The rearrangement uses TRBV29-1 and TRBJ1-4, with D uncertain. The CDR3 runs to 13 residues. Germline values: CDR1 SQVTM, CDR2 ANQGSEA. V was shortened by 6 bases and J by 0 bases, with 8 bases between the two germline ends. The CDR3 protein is CSVVLPTNEKLFF. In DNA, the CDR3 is TGCAGCGTGGTACTTCCAACTAATGAAAAACTGTTTTTT.

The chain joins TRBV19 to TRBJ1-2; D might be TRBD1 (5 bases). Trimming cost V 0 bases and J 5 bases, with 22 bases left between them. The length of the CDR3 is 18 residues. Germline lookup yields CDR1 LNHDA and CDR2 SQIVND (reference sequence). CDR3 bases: TGTGCCAGTAGTATAGATACGATCAACAGGATCACCGGATATGGCTACACCTTC. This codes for CASSIDTINRITGYGYTF.

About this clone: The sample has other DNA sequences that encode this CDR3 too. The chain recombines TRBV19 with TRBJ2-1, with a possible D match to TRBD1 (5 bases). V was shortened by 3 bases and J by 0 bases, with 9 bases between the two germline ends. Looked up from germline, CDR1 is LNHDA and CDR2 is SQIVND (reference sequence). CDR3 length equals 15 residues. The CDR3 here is CASSIYRSSYNEQFF. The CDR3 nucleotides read TGTGCCAGTAGTATTTACAGGAGCTCCTACAATGAGCAGTTCTTC.

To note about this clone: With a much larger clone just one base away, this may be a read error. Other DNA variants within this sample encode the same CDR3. The CDR3 spells CASSLGTGNTEAFF. Written as DNA, the CDR3 is TGTGCCAGCAGCTTGGGGACAGGGAACACTGAAGCTTTCTTT. The rearrangement joins TRBV5-6 to TRBJ1-1; 7 nucleotides align to TRBD1. The CDR3 loop spans 14 amino acids. Looked up from germline, CDR1 is SGHDT and CDR2 is YYEEEE. J lost 1 base, V lost 0 bases, and 0 bases had no gene match.

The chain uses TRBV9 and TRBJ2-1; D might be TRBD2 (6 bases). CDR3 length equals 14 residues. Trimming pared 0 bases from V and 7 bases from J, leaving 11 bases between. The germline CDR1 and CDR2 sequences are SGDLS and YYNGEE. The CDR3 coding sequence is TGTGCCAGCAGCGTAGGTTCGGGGGAAAATGAGCAGTTCTTC. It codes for CASSVGSGENEQFF.

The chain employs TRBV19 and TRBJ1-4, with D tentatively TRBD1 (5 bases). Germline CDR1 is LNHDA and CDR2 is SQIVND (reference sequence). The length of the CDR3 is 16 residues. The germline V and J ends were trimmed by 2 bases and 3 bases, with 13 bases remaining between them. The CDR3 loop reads CASSITGGPPNEKLFF. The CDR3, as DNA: TGTGCCAGTAGTATAACGGGGGGACCGCCTAATGAAAAACTGTTTTTT.

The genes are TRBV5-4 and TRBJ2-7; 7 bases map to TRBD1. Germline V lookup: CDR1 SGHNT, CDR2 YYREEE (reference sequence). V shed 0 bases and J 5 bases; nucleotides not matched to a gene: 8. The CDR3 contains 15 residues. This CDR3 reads CASSLAPRGSDEQYF. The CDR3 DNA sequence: TGTGCCAGCAGCTTGGCCCCCAGGGGGTCGGACGAGCAGTACTTC.

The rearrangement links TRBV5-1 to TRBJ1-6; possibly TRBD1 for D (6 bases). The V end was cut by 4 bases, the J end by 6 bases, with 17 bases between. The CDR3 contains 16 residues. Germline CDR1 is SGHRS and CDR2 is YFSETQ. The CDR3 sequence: CASSREADSSNSPLHF. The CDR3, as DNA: TGCGCCAGCAGCCGAGAAGCGGACAGTAGTAATTCACCCCTCCACTTT. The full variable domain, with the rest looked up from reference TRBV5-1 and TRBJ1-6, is KAGVTQTPRYLIKTRGQQVTLSCSPISGHRSVSWYQQTPGQGLQFLFEYFSETQRNKGNFPGRFSGRQFSNSRSEMNVSTLELGDSALYLCASSREADSSNSPLHFGNGTRLTVT.

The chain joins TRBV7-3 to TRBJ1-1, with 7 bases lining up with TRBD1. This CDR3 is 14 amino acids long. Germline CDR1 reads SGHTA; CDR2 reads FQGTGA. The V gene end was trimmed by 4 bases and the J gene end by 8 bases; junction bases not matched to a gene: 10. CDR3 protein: CASSSQGGGKEAFF. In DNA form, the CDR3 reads TGTGCCAGCAGCTCCCAGGGGGGAGGTAAGGAAGCTTTCTTT.

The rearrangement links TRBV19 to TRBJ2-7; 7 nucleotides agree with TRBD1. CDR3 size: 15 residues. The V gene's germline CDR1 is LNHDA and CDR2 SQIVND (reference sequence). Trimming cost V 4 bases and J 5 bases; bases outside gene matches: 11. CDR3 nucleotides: TGTGCCAGTAGTAGTGGGACAGATCTTCGGGACGAGCAGTACTTC. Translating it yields CASSSGTDLRDEQYF. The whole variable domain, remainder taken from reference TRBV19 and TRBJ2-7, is DGGITQSPKYLFRKEGQNVTLSCEQNLNHDAMYWYRQDPGQGLRLIYYSQIVNDFQKGDIAEGYSVSREKKESFPLTVTSAQKNPTAFYLCASSSGTDLRDEQYFGPGTRLTVT.

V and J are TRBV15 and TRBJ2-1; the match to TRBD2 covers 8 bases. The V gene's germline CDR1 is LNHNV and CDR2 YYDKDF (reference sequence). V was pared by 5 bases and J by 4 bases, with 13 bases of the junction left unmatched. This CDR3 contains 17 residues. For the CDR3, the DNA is TGTGCCACCAGCCGACGTTGGGGGAGCGGGAGTTACAATGAGCAGTTCTTC. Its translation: CATSRRWGSGSYNEQFF. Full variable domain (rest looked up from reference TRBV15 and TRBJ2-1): DAMVIQNPRYQVTQFGKPVTLSCSQTLNHNVMYWYQQKSSQAPKLLFHYYDKDFNNEADTPDNFQSRRPNTSFCFLDIRSPGLGDTAMYLCATSRRWGSGSYNEQFFGPGTRLTVL.

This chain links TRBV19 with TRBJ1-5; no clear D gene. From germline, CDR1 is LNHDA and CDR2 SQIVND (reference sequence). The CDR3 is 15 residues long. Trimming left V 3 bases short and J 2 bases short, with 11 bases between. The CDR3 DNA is TGTGCCAGTAGTATTCGTCGTAGTCGCAATCAGCCCCAGCATTTT. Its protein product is CASSIRRSRNQPQHF. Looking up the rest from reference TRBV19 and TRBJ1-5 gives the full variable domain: DGGITQSPKYLFRKEGQNVTLSCEQNLNHDAMYWYRQDPGQGLRLIYYSQIVNDFQKGDIAEGYSVSREKKESFPLTVTSAQKNPTAFYLCASSIRRSRNQPQHFGDGTRLSIL.

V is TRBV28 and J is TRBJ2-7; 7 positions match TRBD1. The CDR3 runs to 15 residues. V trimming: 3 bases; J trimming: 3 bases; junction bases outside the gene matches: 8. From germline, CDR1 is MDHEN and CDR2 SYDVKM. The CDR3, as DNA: TGTGCCAGCAGTTTCCCAGGACAGGTTATCTACGAGCAGTACTTC. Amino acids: CASSFPGQVIYEQYF.

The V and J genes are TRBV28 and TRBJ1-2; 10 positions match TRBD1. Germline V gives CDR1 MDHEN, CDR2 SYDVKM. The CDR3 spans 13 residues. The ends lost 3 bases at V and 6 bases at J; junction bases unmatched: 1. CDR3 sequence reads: CASSFGQGDGYTF. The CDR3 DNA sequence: TGTGCCAGCAGTTTTGGACAGGGGGATGGCTACACCTTC.

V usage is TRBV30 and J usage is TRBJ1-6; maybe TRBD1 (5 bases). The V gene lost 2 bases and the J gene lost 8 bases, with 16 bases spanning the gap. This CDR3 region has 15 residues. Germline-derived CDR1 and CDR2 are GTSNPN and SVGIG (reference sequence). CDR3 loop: CAWSRPEGRYSPLHF. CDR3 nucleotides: TGTGCCTGGAGTCGGCCCGAGGGGAGGTATTCACCCCTCCACTTT.

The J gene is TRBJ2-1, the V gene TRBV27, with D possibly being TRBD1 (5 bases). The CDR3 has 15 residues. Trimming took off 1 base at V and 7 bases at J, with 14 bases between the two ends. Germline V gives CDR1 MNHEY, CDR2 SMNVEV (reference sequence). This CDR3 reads CASSLFGQQENEQFF. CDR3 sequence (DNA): TGTGCCAGCAGTTTATTTGGCCAACAGGAAAATGAGCAGTTCTTC.

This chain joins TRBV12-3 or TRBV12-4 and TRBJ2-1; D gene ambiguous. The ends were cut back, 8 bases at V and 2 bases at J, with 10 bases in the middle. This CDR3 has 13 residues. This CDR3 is CASGEETYNEQFF. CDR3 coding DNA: TGTGCCAGCGGTGAGGAAACCTACAATGAGCAGTTCTTC.

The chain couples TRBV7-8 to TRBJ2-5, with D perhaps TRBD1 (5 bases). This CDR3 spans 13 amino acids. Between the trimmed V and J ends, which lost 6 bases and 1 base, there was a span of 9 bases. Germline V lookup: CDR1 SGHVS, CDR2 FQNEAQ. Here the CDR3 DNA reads TGTGCCAGCAGTTTTAGGGGCCAAGAGACCCAGTACTTC. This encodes CASSFRGQETQYF.

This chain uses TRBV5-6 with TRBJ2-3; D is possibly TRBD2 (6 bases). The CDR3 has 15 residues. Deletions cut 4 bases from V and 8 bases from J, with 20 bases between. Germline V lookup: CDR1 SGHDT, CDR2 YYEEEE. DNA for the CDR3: TGTGCCAGCAGCCAATGGGACTCTCGGGCAGGTACGCAGTATTTT. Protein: CASSQWDSRAGTQYF.

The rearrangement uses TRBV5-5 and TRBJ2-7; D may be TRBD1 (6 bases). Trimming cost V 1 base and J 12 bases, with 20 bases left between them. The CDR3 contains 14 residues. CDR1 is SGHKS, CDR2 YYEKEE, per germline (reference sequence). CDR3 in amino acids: CASSLLGGTETGYF. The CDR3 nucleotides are TGTGCCAGCAGCTTGCTAGGTGGTACCGAGACAGGGTACTTC.

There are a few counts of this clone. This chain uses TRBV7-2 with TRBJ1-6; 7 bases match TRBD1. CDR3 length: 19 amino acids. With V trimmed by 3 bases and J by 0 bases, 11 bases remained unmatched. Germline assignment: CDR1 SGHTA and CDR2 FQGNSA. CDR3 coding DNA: TGTGCCAGCAGCTTCACGCAAGGGGGCAGGAGCTCCTATAATTCACCCCTCCACTTT. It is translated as CASSFTQGGRSSYNSPLHF.

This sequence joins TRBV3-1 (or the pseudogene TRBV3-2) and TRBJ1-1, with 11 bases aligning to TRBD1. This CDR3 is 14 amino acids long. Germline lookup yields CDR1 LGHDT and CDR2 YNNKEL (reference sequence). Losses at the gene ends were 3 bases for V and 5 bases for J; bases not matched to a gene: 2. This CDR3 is CASSHGTGGTEAFF. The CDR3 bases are TGTGCCAGCAGCCATGGGACAGGGGGAACTGAAGCTTTCTTT.

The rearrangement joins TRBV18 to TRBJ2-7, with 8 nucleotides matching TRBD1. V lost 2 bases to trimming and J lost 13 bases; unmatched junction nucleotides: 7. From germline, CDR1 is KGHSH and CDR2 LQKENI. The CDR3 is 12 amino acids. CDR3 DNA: TGTGCCAGCTCACCAGACAGGGGAGCCACTTACTTC. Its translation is CASSPDRGATYF.